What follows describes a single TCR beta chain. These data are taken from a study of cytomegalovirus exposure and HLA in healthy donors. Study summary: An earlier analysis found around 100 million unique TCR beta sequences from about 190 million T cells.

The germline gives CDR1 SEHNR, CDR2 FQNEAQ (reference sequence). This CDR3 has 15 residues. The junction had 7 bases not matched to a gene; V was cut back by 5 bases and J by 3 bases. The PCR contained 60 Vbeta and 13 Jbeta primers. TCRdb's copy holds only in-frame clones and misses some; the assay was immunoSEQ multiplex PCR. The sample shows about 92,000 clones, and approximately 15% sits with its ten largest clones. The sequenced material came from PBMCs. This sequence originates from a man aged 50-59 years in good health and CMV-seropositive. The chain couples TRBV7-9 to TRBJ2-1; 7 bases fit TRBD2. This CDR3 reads CASSQGLRGYNEQFF. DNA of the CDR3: TGTGCCAGCAGCCAGGGACTACGAGGCTACAATGAGCAGTTCTTC.